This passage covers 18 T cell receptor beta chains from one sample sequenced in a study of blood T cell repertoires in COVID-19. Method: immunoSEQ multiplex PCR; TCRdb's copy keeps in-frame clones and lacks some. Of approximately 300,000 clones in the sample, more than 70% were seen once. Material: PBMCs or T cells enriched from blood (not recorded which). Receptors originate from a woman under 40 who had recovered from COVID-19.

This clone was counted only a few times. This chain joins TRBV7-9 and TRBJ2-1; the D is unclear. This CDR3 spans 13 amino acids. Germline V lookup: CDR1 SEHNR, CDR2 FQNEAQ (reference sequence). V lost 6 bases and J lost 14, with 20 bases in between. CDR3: CASSLDDGAAEFF. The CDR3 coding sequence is TGTGCCAGCAGTCTAGATGACGGAGCTGCCGAGTTCTTC.

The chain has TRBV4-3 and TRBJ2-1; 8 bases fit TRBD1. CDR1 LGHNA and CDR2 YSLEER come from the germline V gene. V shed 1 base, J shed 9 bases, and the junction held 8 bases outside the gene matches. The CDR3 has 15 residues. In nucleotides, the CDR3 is TGCGCCAGCAGCCAAGTAAAACAGGGGGTCCCTGAGCAGTTCTTC. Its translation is CASSQVKQGVPEQFF.

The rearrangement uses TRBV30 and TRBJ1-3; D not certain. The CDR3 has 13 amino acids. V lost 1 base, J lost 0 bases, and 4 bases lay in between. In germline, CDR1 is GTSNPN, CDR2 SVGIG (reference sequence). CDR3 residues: CAWSGPSGNTIYF. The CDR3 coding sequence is TGTGCCTGGAGTGGGCCCTCTGGAAACACCATATATTTT.

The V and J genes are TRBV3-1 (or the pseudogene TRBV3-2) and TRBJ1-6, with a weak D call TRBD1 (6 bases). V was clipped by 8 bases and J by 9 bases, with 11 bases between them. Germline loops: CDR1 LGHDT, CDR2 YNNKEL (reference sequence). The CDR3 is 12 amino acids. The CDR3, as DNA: TGTGCCAGCGGGGGAGGGGGTTCACCCCTCCACTTT. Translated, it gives CASGGGGSPLHF.

CDR3 amino acids: CASSENTGGATEAFF. The DNA of the CDR3 is TGTGCCAGCAGCGAAAACACAGGGGGCGCAACTGAAGCTTTCTTT. V usage is TRBV3-1 (or the pseudogene TRBV3-2) and J usage is TRBJ1-1, with 9 bases aligning to TRBD1. CDR1 and CDR2 (germline): LGHDT, YNNKEL (reference sequence). This CDR3 spans 15 amino acids. Unmatched junction bases numbered 9, after V lost 5 bases and J lost 5 bases.

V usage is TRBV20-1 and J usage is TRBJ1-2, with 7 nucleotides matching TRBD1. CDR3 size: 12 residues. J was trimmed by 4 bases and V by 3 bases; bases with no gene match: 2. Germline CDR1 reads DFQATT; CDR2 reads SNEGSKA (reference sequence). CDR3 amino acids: CSASRDSYGYTF. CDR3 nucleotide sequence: TGCAGTGCTAGTAGGGACAGCTATGGCTACACCTTC.

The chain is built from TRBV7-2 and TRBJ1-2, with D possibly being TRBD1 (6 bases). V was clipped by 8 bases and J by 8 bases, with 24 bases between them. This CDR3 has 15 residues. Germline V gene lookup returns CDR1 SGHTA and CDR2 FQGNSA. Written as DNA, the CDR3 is TGTGCCAGCCTACAGGTCTCAACAGGGAGAGGAGGCTACACCTTC. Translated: CASLQVSTGRGGYTF.

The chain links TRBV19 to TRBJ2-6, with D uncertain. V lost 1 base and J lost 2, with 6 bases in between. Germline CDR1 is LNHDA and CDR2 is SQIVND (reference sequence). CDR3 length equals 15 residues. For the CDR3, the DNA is TGTGCCAGTAGTATAGGAGTCCCTGGGGCCAACGTCCTGACTTTC. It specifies CASSIGVPGANVLTF.

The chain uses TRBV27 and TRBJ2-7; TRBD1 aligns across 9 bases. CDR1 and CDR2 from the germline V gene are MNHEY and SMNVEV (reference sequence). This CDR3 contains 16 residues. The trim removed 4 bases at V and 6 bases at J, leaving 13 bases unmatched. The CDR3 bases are TGTGCCAGCAGTTCTTTACAGGGGGCGCGCTCCGGCGAGCAGTACTTC. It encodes CASSSLQGARSGEQYF.

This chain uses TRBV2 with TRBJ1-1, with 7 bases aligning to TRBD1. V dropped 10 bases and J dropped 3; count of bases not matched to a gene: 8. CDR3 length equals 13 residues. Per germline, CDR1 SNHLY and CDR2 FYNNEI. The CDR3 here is CAIGRQGDTEAFF. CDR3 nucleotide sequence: TGTGCCATTGGAAGACAGGGAGACACTGAAGCTTTCTTT.

The CDR3 reads CASRAGTGGEETQYF. The DNA for the CDR3 is TGTGCCAGCAGGGCCGGGACAGGGGGTGAAGAGACCCAGTACTTC. This chain links TRBV7-6 with TRBJ2-5; 11 bases agree with TRBD1. Germline lookup yields CDR1 SGHVS and CDR2 FNYEAQ. Unmatched junction bases numbered 6, after V lost 6 bases and J lost 3 bases. The CDR3 length is 15 residues.

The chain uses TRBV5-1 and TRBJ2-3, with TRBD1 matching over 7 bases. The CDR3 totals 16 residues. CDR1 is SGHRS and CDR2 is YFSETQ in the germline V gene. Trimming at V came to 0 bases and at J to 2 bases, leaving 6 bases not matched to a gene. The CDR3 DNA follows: TGCGCCAGCAGCTTGGTCCAGGGGGAGATCACAGATACGCAGTATTTT. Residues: CASSLVQGEITDTQYF.

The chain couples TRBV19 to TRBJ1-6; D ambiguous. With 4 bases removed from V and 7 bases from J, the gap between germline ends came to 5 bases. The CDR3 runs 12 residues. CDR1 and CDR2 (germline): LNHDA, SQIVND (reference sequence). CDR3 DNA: TGTGCCAGTAGTAACGAGAATTCACCCCTCCACTTT. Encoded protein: CASSNENSPLHF. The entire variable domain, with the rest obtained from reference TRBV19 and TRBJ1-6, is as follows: DGGITQSPKYLFRKEGQNVTLSCEQNLNHDAMYWYRQDPGQGLRLIYYSQIVNDFQKGDIAEGYSVSREKKESFPLTVTSAQKNPTAFYLCASSNENSPLHFGNGTRLTVT.

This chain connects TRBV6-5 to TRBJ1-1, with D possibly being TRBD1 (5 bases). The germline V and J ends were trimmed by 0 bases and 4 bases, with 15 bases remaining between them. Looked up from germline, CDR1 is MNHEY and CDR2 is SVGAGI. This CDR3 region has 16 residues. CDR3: CASSYSTGGIGTEAFF. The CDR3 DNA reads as TGTGCCAGCAGTTACTCGACCGGGGGTATTGGCACTGAAGCTTTCTTT.

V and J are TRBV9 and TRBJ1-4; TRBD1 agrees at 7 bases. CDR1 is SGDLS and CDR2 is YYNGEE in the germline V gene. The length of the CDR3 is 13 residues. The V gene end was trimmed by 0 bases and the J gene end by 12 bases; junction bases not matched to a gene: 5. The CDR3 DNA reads TGTGCCAGCAGCGTAGGGGACAGCAGCCAACTGTTTTTT. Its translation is CASSVGDSSQLFF.

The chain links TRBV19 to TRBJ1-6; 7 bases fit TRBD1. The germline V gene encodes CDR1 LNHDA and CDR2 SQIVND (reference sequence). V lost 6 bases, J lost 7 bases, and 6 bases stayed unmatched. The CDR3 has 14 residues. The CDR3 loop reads CASSRDSFNSPLHF. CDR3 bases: TGTGCCAGTAGCCGGGACAGTTTCAATTCACCCCTCCACTTT.

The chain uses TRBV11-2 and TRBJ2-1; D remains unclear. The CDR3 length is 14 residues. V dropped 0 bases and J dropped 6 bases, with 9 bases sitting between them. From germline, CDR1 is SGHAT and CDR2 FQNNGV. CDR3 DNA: TGTGCCAGCAGCTTAGATCGGGTAAGCAATGAGCAGTTCTTC. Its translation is CASSLDRVSNEQFF.

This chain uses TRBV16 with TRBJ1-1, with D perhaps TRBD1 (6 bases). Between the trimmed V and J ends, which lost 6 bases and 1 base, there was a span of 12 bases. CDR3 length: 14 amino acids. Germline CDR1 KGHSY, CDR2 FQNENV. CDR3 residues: CASSRGHQNTEAFF. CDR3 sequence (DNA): TGTGCCAGCAGTCGGGGACACCAGAACACTGAAGCTTTCTTT.